The present T cell receptor (beta chain) was sequenced within a study of shared clonotypes between healthy human individuals (dated by TCRdb to between 2020 and 2021). Some background on the complete study: The cohort comprised a couple of women and three men aged 18 to 49 years. For each donor, three plates each were used for CD4 naive and CD4 memory, two plates were used for CD8 naive, and one plate was used for CD8 memory. To estimate repertoire size and how much clonotypes are shared between individuals, the study performed deep sequencing of blood TCR repertoires from a few healthy adults. To increase sequencing depth and limit assay-specific biases, different laboratories used diverse techniques to prepare libraries and sequence TCR repertoires. Each donor's leukapheresis produced roughly between roughly 0.85 and 10 billion PBMCs. Broad study findings and their caveats: Rarefaction of sorted-subset datasets indicated incomplete sequencing despite the large sequencing depth. The small number of donors limited the genetic and exposure-history diversity represented. Naive subsets generally had larger estimated clonotype richness than memory subsets. Sampling was limited to blood, and TCR repertoires in tissue likely differ from TCR repertoires in blood. Pairwise subsampling indicated that sequencing depth was expected to affect the degree of clonotype sharing among donors. Compared with non-shared clonotypes, the clonotypes found in all four sorted-subset donors had higher generation probabilities. When a few donors were compared, the shared fraction of clonotypes was about 5% for naive CD4, roughly 3.4% for naive CD8, 2% to 2.5% for memory CD4, and under 0.5% for memory CD8.

The CDR3, from cysteine to phenylalanine, totals 16 residues. Solely the CDR3 DNA is kept, with 48 bases framed from the first base. Trimming costs V 2 bases and J 7 bases, and their ends lie 18 bases apart. The germline V gene specifies MGHRA as CDR1 and YSYEKL as CDR2. The donors were healthy, HIV-negative adults with no recently reported acute infections or vaccinations. All donors were Caucasian adults living in Nashville, Tennessee, USA. CD4+ T cells were enriched by magnetic negative selection, after which naive cells were positively selected on CD45RA and the negative fraction was taken as the memory subset. Blood was obtained by leukapheresis, after which PBMCs were separated by Ficoll-Histopaque density gradient centrifugation and cryopreserved in liquid nitrogen vapor phase. Analytical flow cytometry was used to check the purity and quantity of each magnetically sorted T cell population. From each sorted fraction, genomic DNA was isolated and quantified by UV absorbance on a Nanodrop 2000c.

Worth noting for this clone: Its antigen target is currently unknown. It has no much larger one-base neighbor in the sample; base qualities were not kept.

Using the deep immunoSEQ assay, multiplex PCR amplified TCR CDR3 regions from genomic DNA. For each cell subset, the extracted genomic DNA was distributed evenly across all wells of several immunoSEQ 96-well plates, and each plate served as one replicate. For sorted subsets, each replicate PCR was loaded with roughly 200 ng genomic DNA, equivalent to 32,000 or so T cell genomes. The purified libraries were quantified using a Qubit 3.0 fluorometer, sized with a Bioanalyzer 2100, and then quantified again using the KAPA Library Quantification kit. Every immunoSEQ 96-well plate was sequenced on a dedicated single-read 150-cycle Illumina NextSeq 550 flow cell. Turning to the authors' computational methods: The immunoSEQ output contained only junctional sequences without quality scores, so filtering could not match that applied to full-length reads. Sequences were annotated with PyIR, a Python wrapper for IgBLAST v1.9, and V/J genes and CDR3 were assigned using IMGT germline references. Reads were filtered out if the reads had weak V/J assignments (E-value above 1e-6), no CDR3, stop codons, out-of-frame junctions, or ambiguous translated residues. V3J clonotypes were defined by identical inferred V gene, J gene, and CDR3 amino acid sequence. Percentage overlap between repertoires was calculated by dividing the number of shared unique clonotypes by the size of the smaller repertoire. Repertoire richness was assessed with RTK rarefaction, the Chao1 estimator, and Recon v2.1 estimates of unobserved clonotypes. For all TCRbeta clonotypes obtained by the gDNA method from four donors, generation probabilities were computed with OLGA. TCRdb re-hosts the immuneACCESS table, in-frame sequences only. Its copies lack some clones; in the studies checked, an unresolved V gene accounts for under half of them, and the cause for the rest is not known. The V and J calls and clone size are taken from that table; D and trimming were inferred from the DNA. The sample data list more than 400,000 clones, and approximately 95% of these were observed just once. The top ten clonotypes cover 0.05% to 0.07% of the sample.

In this chain, TRBV4-1 is recombined with TRBJ2-1; the D gene cannot be named for sure. The TCR comes from a woman aged 30 to 39 in good health. Sequenced sample: naive CD4+ T cells sorted from blood. What the cell subset or site label conveys for this sample: CD45RA+ positively selected. The CDR3 here reads CASSQSHSLLGNEQFF. The nucleotides are TGCGCCAGCAGCCAATCCCACTCGCTCTTAGGGAATGAGCAGTTCTTC.